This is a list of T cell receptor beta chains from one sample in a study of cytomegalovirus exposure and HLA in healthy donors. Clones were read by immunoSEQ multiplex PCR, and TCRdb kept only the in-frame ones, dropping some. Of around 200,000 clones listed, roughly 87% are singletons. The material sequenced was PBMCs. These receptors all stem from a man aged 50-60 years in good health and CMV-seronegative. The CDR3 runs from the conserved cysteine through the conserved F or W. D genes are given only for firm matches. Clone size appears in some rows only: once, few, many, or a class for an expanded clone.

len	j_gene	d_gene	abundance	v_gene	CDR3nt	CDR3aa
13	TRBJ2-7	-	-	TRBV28	TGTGCCAGCAGTACTTCAAGCTCCTACGAGCAGTACTTC	CASSTSSSYEQYF
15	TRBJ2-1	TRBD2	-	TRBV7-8	TGTGCCAGCAGCTTAGCAGCTAGCGGGGGCCTGGAGCAGTTCTTC	CASSLAASGGLEQFF
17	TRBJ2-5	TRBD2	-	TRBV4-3	TGCGCCAGCAGTCTATCCCTTGCGGGGGGGCCCCGAGAGACCCAGTACTTC	CASSLSLAGGPRETQYF
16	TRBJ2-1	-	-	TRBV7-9	TGTGCCAGCAGCCGTCTGGGTACGACAGGGACTGGCGAGCAGTTCTTC	CASSRLGTTGTGEQFF
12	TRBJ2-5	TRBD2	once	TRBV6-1	TGTGCCAGCGTTAGCGGGGAAGAGACCCAGTACTTC	CASVSGEETQYF
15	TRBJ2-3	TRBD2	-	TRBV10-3	TGTGCCATCAGAGGGACTAGCGGGAGAGATGATACGCAGTATTTT	CAIRGTSGRDDTQYF
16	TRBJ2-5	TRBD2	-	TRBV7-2	TGTGCCAGCAGTCGAACCCCGGGACTAGAGTTAGAGACCCAGTACTTC	CASSRTPGLELETQYF
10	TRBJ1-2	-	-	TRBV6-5	TGTGCCAGCAGTGAGAGACAGCCCGGCTTC	CASSERQPGF
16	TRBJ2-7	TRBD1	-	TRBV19	TGTGCCAGTAGTATAAGGGGGGCGGACAGGGTAAACGAGCAGTACTTC	CASSIRGADRVNEQYF
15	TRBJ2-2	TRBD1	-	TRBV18	TGTGCCAGCTCCCAAGCGGGGACAGGGATCGGGGAGCTGTTTTTT	CASSQAGTGIGELFF
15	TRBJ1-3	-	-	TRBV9	TGTGCCAGCAGCGTAGCCGGTCACTCTGGAAACACCATATATTTT	CASSVAGHSGNTIYF
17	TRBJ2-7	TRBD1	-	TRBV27	TGTGCCAGCAGTTTATCTGGGACAGGGTTGGGGTACTACGAGCAGTACTTC	CASSLSGTGLGYYEQYF
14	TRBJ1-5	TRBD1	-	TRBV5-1	TGCGCCAGCAGCTTTGGGACAGGCAATCAGCCCCAGCATTTT	CASSFGTGNQPQHF
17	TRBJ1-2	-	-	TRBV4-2	TGTGCCAGCAGCCAAGAGGGGCGGACGAATTATAACTATGGCTACACCTTC	CASSQEGRTNYNYGYTF
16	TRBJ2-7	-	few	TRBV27	TGTGCCAGCACTCTCAGGCCCGGGGGAGGATCCTACGAGCAGTACTTC	CASTLRPGGGSYEQYF
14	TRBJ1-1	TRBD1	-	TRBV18	TGTGCCAGCACGGGACAGGGAGGGGCCACTGAAGCTTTCTTT	CASTGQGGATEAFF
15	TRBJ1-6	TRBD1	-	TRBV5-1	TGCGCCAGCAGCTTGGTCCCAGGGGGATATTCACCCCTCCACTTT	CASSLVPGGYSPLHF
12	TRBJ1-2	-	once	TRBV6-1	TGTGCCAGCTTCTGGCTTAACTATGGCTACACCTTC	CASFWLNYGYTF
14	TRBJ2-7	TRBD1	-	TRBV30	TGTGCCTGGAGTGTAGGGGGCGCAGCCTACGAGCAGTACTTC	CAWSVGGAAYEQYF
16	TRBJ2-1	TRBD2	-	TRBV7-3	TGTGCCAGCAGCTACTATAGCGGGGGAGGCACAAATGAGCAGTTCTTC	CASSYYSGGGTNEQFF
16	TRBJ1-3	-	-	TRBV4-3	TGCGCCAGCAGCCAAGAGGCGGGGGCGGGAGGAAACACCATATATTTT	CASSQEAGAGGNTIYF
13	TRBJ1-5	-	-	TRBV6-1	TGTGCCAGCAAGTCAGGTTATAATCAGCCCCAGCATTTT	CASKSGYNQPQHF
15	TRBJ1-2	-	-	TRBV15	TGTGCCACCAGCAGAGATCAGGGGCCTAACTATGGCTACACCTTC	CATSRDQGPNYGYTF
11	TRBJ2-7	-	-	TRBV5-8	TGTGCCAGCCTAGCAGGGGTCGAGCAGTACTTC	CASLAGVEQYF